Presented here are 31 T cell receptor beta chains from one specimen sequenced in a study of CD8+ T cells in alopecia areata. cDNA reverse transcribed from extracted RNA served as the sequencing template. Measured with immunoSEQ multiplex PCR; TCRdb has only the in-frame clones, and not every one. Seen here are 93,000 or so clones, roughly 53% observed once, and the top ten hold around 9%. The sample was CD4+ T cells sorted from blood. All receptors derive from a human donor in good health.

The sample holds a few counts of this clone. The chain couples TRBV7-2 to TRBJ1-5; 7 nucleotides agree with TRBD1. The CDR3 contains 13 residues. V lost 6 bases, J lost 6 bases, and 5 bases stayed unmatched. In germline, CDR1 is SGHTA, CDR2 FQGNSA. The CDR3 here is CASSGQESQPQHF. CDR3 DNA: TGTGCCAGCAGTGGACAGGAAAGTCAGCCCCAGCATTTT.

This chain joins TRBV7-6 and TRBJ2-7; TRBD2 is a possible D gene (6 bases). Trimming removed 5 bases from V and 5 bases from J, with 16 bases in between. The CDR3 contains 14 residues. The germline V gene has CDR1 SGHVS and CDR2 FNYEAQ. CDR3 sequence: CASSGGGSSHEQYF. DNA of the CDR3: TGTGCCAGCAGCGGAGGAGGGTCTAGTCACGAGCAGTACTTC.

This clone was seen a few times. The V and J genes are TRBV4-2 and TRBJ2-4; TRBD1 matches 7 bases. This CDR3 is built from 14 residues. The germline gives CDR1 LGHNA, CDR2 YNFKEQ. The V and J ends lost 4 bases and 2 bases, in that order; junction bases with no gene match: 2. CDR3 loop: CASSPTGSKNIQYF. The CDR3 DNA reads TGTGCCAGCAGCCCGACAGGGTCCAAAAACATTCAGTACTTC.

In its sample, this clone was seen a few times. V is TRBV30 and J is TRBJ2-7; 8 bases agree with TRBD1. This CDR3 contains 13 residues. V dropped 5 bases and J dropped 4; count of bases not matched to a gene: 7. Germline V gene sequence: CDR1 GTSNPN, CDR2 SVGIG (reference sequence). CDR3 DNA sequence: TGTGCCTGGGACAACAGGGGGTTATACGAGCAGTACTTC. Translation gives CAWDNRGLYEQYF.

This chain connects TRBV5-1 to TRBJ2-5; TRBD2 agrees at 14 bases. The germline V gene encodes CDR1 SGHRS and CDR2 YFSETQ. The V gene end was trimmed by 4 bases and the J gene end by 4 bases; junction bases not matched to a gene: 6. This CDR3 spans 16 amino acids. The CDR3 sequence: CASSLGLAGAAETQYF. In DNA, the CDR3 is TGCGCCAGCAGCCTGGGACTAGCGGGGGCCGCAGAGACCCAGTACTTC.

The V call is TRBV25-1, the J call TRBJ1-5; 7 bases agree with TRBD1. The CDR3 is 15 amino acids. CDR1 and CDR2 from the germline V gene are MGHDK and SYGVNS. With V trimmed by 4 bases and J by 3 bases, 6 bases remained unmatched. CDR3 amino acids: CASSGGRGVNQPQHF. CDR3 sequence (DNA): TGTGCCAGCAGTGGAGGCAGGGGGGTCAATCAGCCCCAGCATTTT. Based on the CDR3 plus reference TRBV25-1 and TRBJ1-5, the full variable domain is EADIYQTPRYLVIGTGKKITLECSQTMGHDKMYWYQQDPGMELHLIHYSYGVNSTEKGDLSSESTVSRIRTEHFPLTLESARPSHTSQYLCASSGGRGVNQPQHFGDGTRLSIL.

This clone was picked up a small number of times. The rearrangement uses TRBV11-2 and TRBJ1-3; D uncertain. Trimming removed 3 bases at V and 3 bases at J, with 18 bases between. Germline-derived CDR1 and CDR2 are SGHAT and FQNNGV. The CDR3 extends over 17 amino acids. The chain's CDR3 is CASSFQPLYRVGNTIYF. The DNA for the CDR3 is TGTGCCAGCAGCTTCCAACCCCTTTATAGGGTTGGAAACACCATATATTTT.

The CDR3 region is CSVEDQPGIGIQYF. The CDR3, as DNA: TGCAGCGTTGAAGATCAGCCAGGGATCGGCATTCAGTACTTC. V gene TRBV29-1 combines with J gene TRBJ2-4, with D tentatively TRBD1 (5 bases). Germline CDR1 reads SQVTM; CDR2 reads ANQGSEA. Trimming stripped 0 bases from V and 9 bases from J, with 15 bases between. There are 14 residues in the CDR3.

This chain uses TRBV9 with TRBJ1-1, with D possibly TRBD1 on 6 matching bases. Between the trimmed V and J ends, which lost 4 bases and 5 bases, there was a span of 15 bases. The CDR3 totals 14 residues. Germline CDR1 and CDR2: SGDLS and YYNGEE. CDR3 region: CASSFSGGSTEAFF. CDR3 DNA sequence: TGTGCCAGCAGCTTTAGCGGGGGCAGTACTGAAGCTTTCTTT.

This clone was observed a handful of times. This rearrangement joins TRBV7-2 to TRBJ2-5; 16 positions match TRBD2. V dropped 4 bases and J dropped 1; count of bases not matched to a gene: 6. Per the germline V gene, CDR1 is SGHTA and CDR2 is FQGNSA. The CDR3 contains 18 residues. CDR3 loop: CASSSPGLAGGFQETQYF. In DNA form, the CDR3 reads TGTGCCAGCAGCTCCCCGGGACTAGCGGGGGGGTTCCAAGAGACCCAGTACTTC. Full variable domain (rest looked up from reference TRBV7-2 and TRBJ2-5): GAGVSQSPSNKVTEKGKDVELRCDPISGHTALYWYRQSLGQGLEFLIYFQGNSAPDKSGLPSDRFSAERTGGSVSTLTIQRTQQEDSAVYLCASSSPGLAGGFQETQYFGPGTRLLVL.

This chain uses TRBV4-1 with TRBJ2-1, with a possible D match to TRBD1 (5 bases). The CDR3 has 14 amino acids. CDR1 and CDR2 from the germline V gene are MGHRA and YSYEKL. V gave up 1 base and J gave up 3 bases, with 7 bases separating them. CDR3 sequence: CASSQGTSYNEQFF. CDR3 bases: TGCGCCAGCAGCCAAGGGACAAGCTACAATGAGCAGTTCTTC.

V and J are TRBV7-2 and TRBJ1-6; no firm D call. This CDR3 is built from 12 residues. The ends were cut back, 5 bases at V and 4 bases at J, with 3 bases in the middle. The germline gives CDR1 SGHTA, CDR2 FQGNSA. The CDR3 coding sequence is TGTGCCAGCAGCCAATATAATTCACCCCTCCACTTT. It is translated as CASSQYNSPLHF.

The chain has TRBV7-2 and TRBJ2-3; no reliable D call. The CDR3 totals 15 residues. Germline V CDR1 and CDR2: SGHTA, FQGNSA. V was shortened by 5 bases and J by 3 bases, with 15 bases between the two germline ends. In nucleotides, the CDR3 is TGTGCCAGCAGCGAACAATGGTTTCGTACAGATACGCAGTATTTT. Protein product: CASSEQWFRTDTQYF.

This clone was picked up one time. This sequence joins TRBV5-4 and TRBJ2-1; 15 bases align to TRBD2. V lost 2 bases, J lost 10 bases, and 7 bases stayed unmatched. From germline, CDR1 is SGHNT and CDR2 YYREEE (reference sequence). This CDR3 comprises 16 residues. CDR3 protein: CASSLGTSGRRGEQFF. In nucleotides, the CDR3 is TGTGCCAGCAGCTTAGGGACTAGCGGGAGGCGGGGGGAGCAGTTCTTC. Drawing the rest from reference TRBV5-4 and TRBJ2-1, the complete variable domain is ETGVTQSPTHLIKTRGQQVTLRCSSQSGHNTVSWYQQALGQGPQFIFQYYREEENGRGNFPPRFSGLQFPNYSSELNVNALELDDSALYLCASSLGTSGRRGEQFFGPGTRLTVL.

The chain joins TRBV28 to TRBJ2-4, with unresolved D. The germline V and J ends were trimmed by 4 bases and 5 bases, with 9 bases remaining between them. Per germline, CDR1 MDHEN and CDR2 SYDVKM. This CDR3 comprises 13 residues. This CDR3 is CASSSGRENIQYF. In DNA, the CDR3 is TGTGCCAGCAGTTCTGGGCGAGAAAACATTCAGTACTTC.

In this sample, this clone turned up a few times. V is TRBV25-1 and J is TRBJ1-3; 9 bases agree with TRBD1. Looked up from germline, CDR1 is MGHDK and CDR2 is SYGVNS. The CDR3 runs to 16 residues. V lost 2 bases, J lost 0 bases, and 2 bases stayed unmatched. The chain's CDR3 is CASSELDRGSGNTIYF. CDR3 sequence (DNA): TGTGCCAGCAGTGAACTGGACAGGGGCTCTGGAAACACCATATATTTT.

Ten or more counts support this clone. This chain connects TRBV10-3 to TRBJ2-1, with TRBD2 as a possible D gene (5 bases). The germline V gene encodes CDR1 ENHRY and CDR2 SYGVKD. V gave up 8 bases and J gave up 4 bases, with 9 bases separating them. The CDR3 spans 12 residues. CDR3 protein: CAIGSPYNEQFF. Here the CDR3 DNA reads TGTGCCATCGGGAGTCCATACAATGAGCAGTTCTTC.

This rearrangement joins TRBV5-1 to TRBJ2-5; tentatively, D is TRBD1 or TRBD2 (5 bases each). This CDR3 is built from 13 residues. Looked up from germline, CDR1 is SGHRS and CDR2 is YFSETQ. Trimming pared 0 bases from V and 6 bases from J, leaving 9 bases between. The CDR3 DNA sequence: TGCGCCAGCAGCTTGGGGGACGGACAGACCCAGTACTTC. Translated: CASSLGDGQTQYF.

The rearrangement uses TRBV29-1 and TRBJ2-3, with D maybe TRBD1 (5 bases). CDR1 and CDR2 (germline): SQVTM, ANQGSEA. This CDR3 contains 15 residues. With 3 bases removed from V and 6 bases from J, the gap between germline ends came to 19 bases. CDR3 sequence: CSVEGRRVAGDTQYF. The CDR3 region has the DNA TGCAGCGTTGAGGGTCGCCGTGTAGCAGGGGATACGCAGTATTTT.

The chain carries TRBV11-1 and TRBJ2-1; no reliable D call. Germline V gives CDR1 SGHAT, CDR2 FQDESV (reference sequence). With 5 bases removed from V and 6 bases from J, the gap between germline ends came to 8 bases. The CDR3 contains 12 residues. The CDR3 region is CASSHIRNEQFF. CDR3 bases: TGTGCCAGCAGCCACATTCGCAATGAGCAGTTCTTC.

The genes are TRBV30 and TRBJ1-2; D uncertain. The V end lost 1 base, the J end lost 4 bases, and 7 bases lay between the germline ends. This CDR3 comprises 12 residues. Germline CDR1 reads GTSNPN; CDR2 reads SVGIG (reference sequence). CDR3 nucleotide sequence: TGTGCCTGGAGTGGGCCGGGCTATGGCTACACCTTC. Translation: CAWSGPGYGYTF.

This clone was observed a few times. The chain joins TRBV4-2 to TRBJ1-4, with D possibly being TRBD1 (5 bases). Trimming shortened V by 0 bases and J by 8 bases, and 22 bases separated the two germline ends. This CDR3 is 18 amino acids long. Germline values: CDR1 LGHNA, CDR2 YNFKEQ. CDR3 residues: CASSQDPGPAGKGEKLFF. The CDR3 nucleotides read TGTGCCAGCAGCCAAGATCCGGGACCTGCAGGCAAAGGGGAAAAACTGTTTTTT.

This clone came up a few times. The chain couples TRBV6-5 to TRBJ2-2, with 10 bases matching TRBD2. CDR3 length: 16 residues. Germline V CDR1 and CDR2: MNHEY, SVGAGI. J lost 4 bases, V lost 2 bases, and 4 bases had no gene match. The CDR3 loop is CASSYQSSGGTGELFF. For the CDR3, the DNA is TGTGCCAGCAGTTACCAGTCTAGCGGGGGCACCGGGGAGCTGTTTTTT.

This clone was seen more than once but under ten times. The gene calls are TRBV20-1 and TRBJ2-1; no clear D. The V end was cut by 3 bases, the J end by 9 bases, with 6 bases between. This CDR3 is built from 10 residues. Germline V gene data show CDR1 as DFQATT and CDR2 as SNEGSKA (reference sequence). In nucleotides, the CDR3 is TGCAGTGCTAGGTCGACTGAGCAGTTCTTC. Its protein is CSARSTEQFF.

The rearrangement uses TRBV25-1 and TRBJ1-1; D remains unclear. Trimming cost V 6 bases and J 6 bases, with 14 bases left between them. Germline assignment: CDR1 MGHDK and CDR2 SYGVNS. CDR3 length: 13 amino acids. The CDR3 DNA reads as TGTGCCAGCAGCCCCGCGCAATCAGCTGAAGCTTTCTTT. This encodes CASSPAQSAEAFF.

The chain is built from TRBV20-1 and TRBJ2-1; tentatively, D is TRBD1 or TRBD2 (5 bases each). Germline V gives CDR1 DFQATT, CDR2 SNEGSKA (reference sequence). The CDR3 length is 11 residues. CDR3 DNA: TGCAGCCGAGTGAGGGGTTCTGAGCAGTTCTTC. It yields the protein CSRVRGSEQFF.

The J gene is TRBJ1-1, the V gene TRBV29-1, with 7 positions matching TRBD1. Losses at the gene ends were 6 bases for V and 1 base for J; bases not matched to a gene: 2. The CDR3 runs to 12 residues. The germline gives CDR1 SQVTM, CDR2 ANQGSEA. CDR3 sequence: CSVGQENTEAFF. The CDR3 DNA sequence: TGCAGCGTCGGACAGGAGAACACTGAAGCTTTCTTT.

The chain combines TRBV7-2 with TRBJ2-5; 8 nucleotides agree with TRBD1. Germline CDR1 is SGHTA and CDR2 is FQGNSA. This CDR3 region has 14 residues. Trimming took 7 bases from V and 3 from J; bases not matched to a gene: 7. The chain's CDR3 is CASTWGDRKETQYF. CDR3 coding DNA: TGTGCCAGCACCTGGGGGGACAGGAAAGAGACCCAGTACTTC. The whole variable domain, remainder taken from reference TRBV7-2 and TRBJ2-5, is GAGVSQSPSNKVTEKGKDVELRCDPISGHTALYWYRQSLGQGLEFLIYFQGNSAPDKSGLPSDRFSAERTGGSVSTLTIQRTQQEDSAVYLCASTWGDRKETQYFGPGTRLLVL.

The V call is TRBV10-3, the J call TRBJ2-7, with 7 positions matching TRBD1. From germline, CDR1 is ENHRY and CDR2 SYGVKD. This CDR3 is built from 14 residues. V was pared by 6 bases and J by 0 bases, with 5 bases of the junction left unmatched. CDR3 residues: CAISSRDSSYEQYF. The CDR3, as DNA: TGTGCCATCAGCTCCCGGGACAGCTCCTACGAGCAGTACTTC.

The rearrangement links TRBV29-1 to TRBJ1-2; the D is unclear. The CDR3 covers 13 residues. Between the trimmed V and J ends, which lost 3 bases and 2 bases, there was a span of 10 bases. Germline assignment: CDR1 SQVTM and CDR2 ANQGSEA. The CDR3 reads CSVEGSPNYGYTF. The CDR3 DNA reads as TGCAGCGTTGAGGGGTCGCCGAACTATGGCTACACCTTC. The full variable domain, completed using reference TRBV29-1 and TRBJ1-2, is SAVISQKPSRDICQRGTSLTIQCQVDSQVTMMFWYRQQPGQSLTLIATANQGSEATYESGFVIDKFPISRPNLTFSTLTVSNMSPEDSSIYLCSVEGSPNYGYTFGSGTRLTVV.

The V and J genes are TRBV7-9 and TRBJ1-4; no firm D call. The CDR3 loop spans 15 amino acids. CDR1 is SEHNR, CDR2 FQNEAQ, per germline (reference sequence). Trimming left V 5 bases short and J 3 bases short, with 13 bases between. The CDR3 coding sequence is TGTGCCAGCAGCGAAATCAGGCGATCTAATGAAAAACTGTTTTTT. This gives the protein CASSEIRRSNEKLFF. Supplemented by reference TRBV7-9 and TRBJ1-4, the full variable domain reads DTGVSQNPRHKITKRGQNVTFRCDPISEHNRLYWYRQTLGQGPEFLTYFQNEAQLEKSRLLSDRFSAERPKGSFSTLEIQRTEQGDSAMYLCASSEIRRSNEKLFFGSGTQLSVL.